A single sample gave rise to the 24 T cell receptor beta chains below, sequenced in a study of T cells after yellow fever vaccination. TCRdb re-analysed the 5' RACE reads in MiXCR, keeping a single row per CDR3 protein. The data show 150,000 to 200,000 distinct CDR3 sequences, 9.3% seen once. Sequenced material: CD8+ T cells sorted from PBMCs, taken 45 days after the yellow fever booster vaccination. These receptors all come from a man aged 18-30 years who received the YFV17D yellow fever vaccine.

At least ten counts were recorded for this clonotype. The V gene is TRBV4-1, the J gene TRBJ2-1; 10 bases are shared with TRBD1. Germline CDR1 MGHRA, CDR2 YSYEKL. This CDR3 has 15 residues. After removal of 3 bases from V and 8 bases from J, the junction contained 7 bases not matched to a gene. CDR3 in amino acids: CASSQGQGWLDEQFF. In DNA, the CDR3 is TGCGCCAGCAGCCAGGGACAGGGGTGGCTCGATGAGCAGTTCTTC.

The gene calls are TRBV10-1 and TRBJ2-1; D is unclear. The CDR3 extends over 15 amino acids. Trimming took 2 bases from V and 0 from J, leaving 8 bases between them. Germline-derived CDR1 and CDR2 are WNHNN and SYGVQD (reference sequence). CDR3: CASSEGRSSYNEQFF. CDR3 DNA: TGCGCCAGCAGTGAGGGACGGAGCTCCTACAATGAGCAGTTCTTC.

The V gene is TRBV6-5, the J gene TRBJ2-5; D possibly corresponds to TRBD1 (6 bases). Germline V lookup: CDR1 MNHEY, CDR2 SVGAGI. The V end was cut by 2 bases, the J end by 5 bases, with 15 bases between. The CDR3 spans 15 residues. The CDR3 sequence is CASSYDNRETETQYF. Here the CDR3 DNA reads TGTGCCAGCAGTTACGACAACAGGGAGACGGAGACCCAGTACTTC.

The chain is built from TRBV19 and TRBJ2-3; 8 bases are a match to TRBD2. This CDR3 is 15 amino acids long. The ends lost 3 bases at V and 10 bases at J; junction bases unmatched: 12. CDR1 LNHDA and CDR2 SQIVND come from the germline V gene (reference sequence). CDR3 sequence: CASSIWPGGAEAQYF. CDR3 sequence (DNA): TGTGCCAGTAGTATTTGGCCCGGGGGGGCCGAGGCGCAGTATTTT.

V and J are TRBV30 and TRBJ2-7; 10 bases agree with TRBD1. Germline V lookup: CDR1 GTSNPN, CDR2 SVGIG (reference sequence). J was trimmed by 0 bases and V by 5 bases; bases with no gene match: 4. CDR3 length: 14 amino acids. CDR3 DNA: TGTGCCTGGGGAAGGACAGGGGGCTCCTACGAGCAGTACTTC. Translation gives CAWGRTGGSYEQYF.

In this sample, this clonotype turned up a few times. J is TRBJ1-4 and V is TRBV7-3; 7 bases are a match to TRBD1. Germline CDR1 is SGHTA and CDR2 is FQGTGA. This CDR3 region has 14 residues. The V segment lost 5 bases and the J segment 8 bases; nucleotides outside the gene matches: 8. The CDR3 spells CASSPRDSPEKLFF. The CDR3 DNA reads as TGTGCCAGCAGCCCCCGGGACAGCCCAGAAAAACTGTTTTTT.

This clonotype was detected only a few times. V and J are TRBV12-3 or TRBV12-4 and TRBJ1-2, with TRBD1 as a possible D gene (6 bases). The CDR3 totals 14 residues. Trimming removed 7 bases at V and 2 bases at J, with 14 bases between. The CDR3 coding sequence is TGTGCCAGCACCGAACAGGGATCAAACTATGGCTACACCTTC. This translates into CASTEQGSNYGYTF.

This clonotype was detected many times. This rearrangement joins TRBV3-1 to TRBJ2-7, with 11 bases fitting TRBD2. This CDR3 has 16 amino acids. V dropped 4 bases and J dropped 5; count of bases not matched to a gene: 10. Germline values: CDR1 LGHDT, CDR2 YNNKEL (reference sequence). CDR3 DNA: TGTGCCAGCAGCCCCGATAGCGGGGGGGCCAGGGACGAGCAGTACTTC. Its translation: CASSPDSGGARDEQYF.

The rearrangement joins TRBV5-4 to TRBJ2-5, with 9 bases matching TRBD1. The CDR3 contains 15 residues. The V gene end was trimmed by 2 bases and the J gene end by 5 bases; junction bases not matched to a gene: 7. Per germline, CDR1 SGHNT and CDR2 YYREEE (reference sequence). The CDR3 reads CASSLETGGFETQYF. Written as DNA, the CDR3 is TGTGCCAGCAGCTTAGAAACAGGGGGCTTCGAGACCCAGTACTTC.

V and J are TRBV6-2 or TRBV6-3 and TRBJ2-2; TRBD2 aligns across 7 bases. The CDR3 consists of 13 residues. V dropped 8 bases and J dropped 1; count of bases not matched to a gene: 1. The germline gives CDR1 MNHEY, CDR2 SVGEGT. CDR3 sequence (DNA): TGTGCCAGCGGGAGGGGGAACACCGGGGAGCTGTTTTTT. This encodes CASGRGNTGELFF.

This chain links TRBV29-1 with TRBJ2-1, with a possible D match to TRBD1 (6 bases). Per the germline V gene, CDR1 is SQVTM and CDR2 is ANQGSEA. The CDR3 sequence is 10 residues long. Trimming removed 7 bases from V and 9 bases from J, with 10 bases in between. CDR3 sequence reads: CSGQELEQFF. The CDR3 DNA sequence: TGCAGCGGACAGGAACTTGAGCAGTTCTTC.

This clonotype was counted between two and nine times. This chain links TRBV4-1 with TRBJ1-4; D uncertain. CDR3 length: 11 residues. Trimming pared 1 base from V and 7 bases from J, leaving 1 base between. CDR1 and CDR2 from the germline V gene are MGHRA and YSYEKL. The CDR3 protein is CASSQAEKLFF. The CDR3 nucleotides are TGCGCCAGCAGCCAAGCTGAAAAACTGTTTTTT.

This clonotype was counted only a few times. The V call is TRBV27, the J call TRBJ2-7; 7 bases are shared with TRBD1. The CDR3 contains 14 residues. From germline, CDR1 is MNHEY and CDR2 SMNVEV (reference sequence). The ends lost 2 bases at V and 7 bases at J; junction bases unmatched: 8. CDR3 protein: CASSLGQGVGEQYV. CDR3 nucleotides: TGTGCCAGCAGTTTAGGGCAGGGGGTAGGGGAGCAGTACGTC.

This clonotype was detected many times. The V and J genes are TRBV14 and TRBJ1-1; D unclear. Between the trimmed V and J ends, which lost 2 bases and 6 bases, there was a span of 7 bases. CDR3 length: 12 amino acids. Germline V CDR1 and CDR2: SGHDN, FVKESK. The CDR3 sequence: CASSQFWAEAFF. The CDR3 DNA reads TGTGCCAGCAGCCAATTTTGGGCTGAAGCTTTCTTT.

This clonotype occurred a few times. The chain joins TRBV6-6 to TRBJ2-5; D may be TRBD1 or TRBD2 (6 bases each). Looked up from germline, CDR1 is MNHNY and CDR2 is SVGAGI (reference sequence). There are 16 residues in the CDR3. Trimming stripped 2 bases from V and 3 bases from J, with 16 bases between. Written as DNA, the CDR3 is TGTGCCAGCAGTTACGAAAGGGGGGAGTTAAAAGAGACCCAGTACTTC. Residues: CASSYERGELKETQYF.

This clonotype has more than one count but fewer than ten. The chain links TRBV6-2 or TRBV6-3 to TRBJ2-3; maybe TRBD1 (6 bases). There are 16 residues in the CDR3. The V gene lost 6 bases and the J gene lost 1 base, with 17 bases spanning the gap. From germline, CDR1 is MNHEY and CDR2 SVGEGT. The CDR3 DNA follows: TGTGCCAGCAGCTCCACAGGGCTCTCGCGCACAGATACGCAGTATTTT. This translates into CASSSTGLSRTDTQYF.

This clonotype was counted between two and nine times. V usage is TRBV13 and J usage is TRBJ2-7; 7 bases are a match to TRBD1. The CDR3 covers 13 residues. The J segment lost 4 bases and the V segment lost 3 bases, leaving 3 bases of the junction unmatched. CDR1 is PRHDT and CDR2 is FYEKMQ in the germline V gene (reference sequence). CDR3 in DNA: TGTGCCAGCAGCTTGTACAGGGGATACGAGCAGTACTTC. Its protein product is CASSLYRGYEQYF.

Here the CDR3 reads CASRGGLKLQETQYF. CDR3 DNA sequence: TGCGCCAGCAGAGGGGGGCTTAAACTCCAAGAGACCCAGTACTTC. This sequence joins TRBV5-1 and TRBJ2-5, with D perhaps given as TRBD1 or TRBD2 (6 bases each). Germline V CDR1 and CDR2: SGHRS, YFSETQ. V was trimmed by 5 bases and J by 1 base, leaving 15 bases between them. This CDR3 has 15 amino acids.

This sequence joins TRBV7-9 and TRBJ1-3, with no clear D. The germline V gene encodes CDR1 SEHNR and CDR2 FQNEAQ (reference sequence). The CDR3 has 14 amino acids. V was trimmed by 4 bases and J by 3 bases, leaving 10 bases between them. This chain's CDR3 is CASSSTVSGNTIYF. In DNA form, the CDR3 reads TGTGCCAGCAGCTCGACCGTCAGTGGAAACACCATATATTTT.

This clonotype occurred a few times. The chain carries TRBV7-9 and TRBJ1-4; D not certain. CDR3 length: 13 amino acids. CDR1 and CDR2 (germline): SEHNR, FQNEAQ (reference sequence). The V and J ends lost 5 bases and 8 bases respectively, with 12 bases between them. For the CDR3, the DNA is TGTGCCAGCAGCCACCCGGCAGTCGAAAAACTGTTTTTT. Translating gives CASSHPAVEKLFF.

The table lists this clonotype with many counts. The J gene is TRBJ2-2, the V gene TRBV4-3, with 8 bases that match TRBD2. The CDR3 has 17 amino acids. CDR1 is LGHNA and CDR2 is YSLEER in the germline V gene. J was trimmed by 4 bases and V by 0 bases; bases with no gene match: 7. Here the CDR3 reads CASSQELPGGSTGELFF. The DNA of the CDR3 is TGCGCCAGCAGCCAAGAGTTGCCGGGGGGGTCCACCGGGGAGCTGTTTTTT.

This clonotype has only a few counts. The CDR3 nucleotides read TGTGCCAGCAGCTTAGTGTTGAGTGGGGAGACCCAGTACTTC. Amino acid sequence: CASSLVLSGETQYF. This chain joins TRBV7-2 and TRBJ2-5; D remains unclear. The CDR3 is 14 amino acids. Germline V gene data show CDR1 as SGHTA and CDR2 as FQGNSA. Trimming removed 1 base from V and 5 bases from J, with 11 bases in between.

This clonotype turned up a few times. The rearrangement links TRBV9 to TRBJ2-7; 7 bases align to TRBD1. The CDR3 has 14 residues. The V gene's germline CDR1 is SGDLS and CDR2 YYNGEE. Unmatched junction bases numbered 8, after V lost 4 bases and J lost 4 bases. The CDR3 loop is CASSPTGKLYEQYF. The CDR3, as DNA: TGTGCCAGCAGCCCGACAGGGAAATTATACGAGCAGTACTTC.

The V and J genes are TRBV12-3 or TRBV12-4 and TRBJ2-7; 7 bases are shared with TRBD2. Trimming at V came to 6 bases and at J to 5 bases, leaving 4 bases not matched to a gene. CDR3 length: 12 amino acids. The CDR3 region is CASSPAGDEQYF. In DNA, the CDR3 is TGTGCCAGCAGCCCTGCGGGGGACGAGCAGTACTTC.